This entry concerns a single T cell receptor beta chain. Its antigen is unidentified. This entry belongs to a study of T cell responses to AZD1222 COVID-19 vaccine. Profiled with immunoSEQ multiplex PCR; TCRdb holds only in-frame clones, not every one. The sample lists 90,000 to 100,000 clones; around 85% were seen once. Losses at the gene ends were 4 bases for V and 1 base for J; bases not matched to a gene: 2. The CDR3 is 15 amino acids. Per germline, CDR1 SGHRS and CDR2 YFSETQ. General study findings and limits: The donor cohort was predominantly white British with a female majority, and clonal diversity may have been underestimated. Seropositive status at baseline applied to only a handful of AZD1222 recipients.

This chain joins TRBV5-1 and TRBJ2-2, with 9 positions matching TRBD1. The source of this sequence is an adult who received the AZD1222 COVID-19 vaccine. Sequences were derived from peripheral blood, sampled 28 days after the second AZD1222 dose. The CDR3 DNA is TGCGCCAGCAGCCGGGGACAGGGGAACACCGGGGAGCTGTTTTTT. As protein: CASSRGQGNTGELFF.